The sequence of this T cell receptor (beta chain) was determined in a study of T cell changes during pregnancy in multiple sclerosis. The data were produced by immunoSEQ multiplex PCR, yet TCRdb's version contains in-frame clones alone and is incomplete. The data contain more than 80,000 clones, roughly 92% of them singletons. Germline lookup yields CDR1 KGHSH and CDR2 LQKENI. This CDR3 is 15 amino acids long. Trimming cost V 3 bases and J 4 bases; bases outside gene matches: 4. This chain connects TRBV18 to TRBJ1-2, with TRBD1 identical over 11 bases. This receptor was taken from a female donor with multiple sclerosis, enrolled in a pregnancy study. The specimen comprised peripheral blood, sampled after pregnancy. The CDR3 sequence is CASSPGQGASYGYTF. CDR3 bases: TGTGCCAGCTCACCCGGACAGGGGGCGAGCTATGGCTACACCTTC.